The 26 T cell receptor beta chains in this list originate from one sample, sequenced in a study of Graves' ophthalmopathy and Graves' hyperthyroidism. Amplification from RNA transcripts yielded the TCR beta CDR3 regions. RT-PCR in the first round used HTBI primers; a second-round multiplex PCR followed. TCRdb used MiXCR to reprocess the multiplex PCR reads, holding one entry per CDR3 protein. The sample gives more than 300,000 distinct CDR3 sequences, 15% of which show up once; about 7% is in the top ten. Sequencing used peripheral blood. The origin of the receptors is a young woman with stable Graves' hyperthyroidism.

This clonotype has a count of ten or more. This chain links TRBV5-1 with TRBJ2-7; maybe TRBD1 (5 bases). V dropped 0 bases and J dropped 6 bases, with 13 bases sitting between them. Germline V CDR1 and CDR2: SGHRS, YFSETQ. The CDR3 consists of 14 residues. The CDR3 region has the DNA TGCGCCAGCAGCTTGGCCCCAGGGCGAGGCGAGCAGTACTTC. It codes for CASSLAPGRGEQYF.

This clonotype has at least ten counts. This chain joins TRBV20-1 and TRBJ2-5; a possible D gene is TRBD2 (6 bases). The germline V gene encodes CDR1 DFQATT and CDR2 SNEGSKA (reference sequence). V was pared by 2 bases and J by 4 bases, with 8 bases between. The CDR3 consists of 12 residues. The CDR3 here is CSARQGGETQYF. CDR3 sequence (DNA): TGCAGTGCTAGACAGGGAGGAGAGACCCAGTACTTC.

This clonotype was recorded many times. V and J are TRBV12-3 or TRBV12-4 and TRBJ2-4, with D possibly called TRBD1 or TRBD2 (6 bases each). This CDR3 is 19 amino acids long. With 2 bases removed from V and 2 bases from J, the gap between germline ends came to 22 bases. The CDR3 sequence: CASSLIGGPRFDTKNIQYF. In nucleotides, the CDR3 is TGTGCCAGCAGTTTAATCGGGGGCCCTAGATTCGATACCAAAAACATTCAGTACTTC.

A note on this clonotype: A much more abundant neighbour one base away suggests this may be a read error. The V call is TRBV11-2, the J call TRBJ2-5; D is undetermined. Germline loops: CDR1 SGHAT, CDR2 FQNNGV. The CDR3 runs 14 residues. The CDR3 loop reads CASSLPSSQETKYF. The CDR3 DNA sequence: TGTGCCAGCAGCTTACCAAGCAGCCAAGAGACCAAGTACTTC.

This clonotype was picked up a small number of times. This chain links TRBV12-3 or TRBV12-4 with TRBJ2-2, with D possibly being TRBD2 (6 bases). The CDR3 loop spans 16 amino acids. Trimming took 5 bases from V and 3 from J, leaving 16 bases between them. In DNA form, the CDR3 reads TGTGCCAGCAGTCCCGGCGTGGGGGGACACACCGGGGAGCTGTTTTTT. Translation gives CASSPGVGGHTGELFF.

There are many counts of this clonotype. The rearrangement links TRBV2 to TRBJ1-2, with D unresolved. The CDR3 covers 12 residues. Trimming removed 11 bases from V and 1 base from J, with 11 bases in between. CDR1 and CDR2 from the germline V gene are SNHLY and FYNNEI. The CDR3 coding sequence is TGTGCCGCAGAGGGCAGTAACTATGGCTACACCTTC. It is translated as CAAEGSNYGYTF.

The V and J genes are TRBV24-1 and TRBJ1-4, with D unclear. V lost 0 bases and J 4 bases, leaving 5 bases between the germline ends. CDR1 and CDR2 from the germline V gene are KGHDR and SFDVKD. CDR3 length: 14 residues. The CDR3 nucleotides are TGTGCCACCAGTGATTTGCACAGTAATGAAAAACTGTTTTTT. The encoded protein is CATSDLHSNEKLFF.

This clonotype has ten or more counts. The CDR3 sequence: CSARDGGALGYGYTF. Written as DNA, the CDR3 is TGCAGTGCTAGAGATGGGGGGGCTTTGGGCTATGGCTACACCTTC. V usage is TRBV20-1 and J usage is TRBJ1-2; possibly TRBD1 for D (6 bases). The CDR3 contains 15 residues. The V gene's germline CDR1 is DFQATT and CDR2 SNEGSKA (reference sequence). V lost 0 bases, J lost 4 bases, and 15 bases lay in between.

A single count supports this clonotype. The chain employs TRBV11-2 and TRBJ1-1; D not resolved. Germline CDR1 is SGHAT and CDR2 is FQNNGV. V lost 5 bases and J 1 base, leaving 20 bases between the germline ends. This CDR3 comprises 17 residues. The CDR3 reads CASSPIRVGKSNTEAFF. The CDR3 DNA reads TGTGCCAGCAGCCCTATTAGGGTGGGAAAGTCGAACACTGAAGCTTTCTTT.

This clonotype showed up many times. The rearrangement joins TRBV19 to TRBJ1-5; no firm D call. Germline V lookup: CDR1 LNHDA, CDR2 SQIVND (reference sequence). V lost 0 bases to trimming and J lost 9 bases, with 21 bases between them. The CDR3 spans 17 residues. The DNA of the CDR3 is TGTGCCAGTAGTATAGATCTGGGAGGAGCTGCGATCATGCCCCAGCATTTT. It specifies CASSIDLGGAAIMPQHF.

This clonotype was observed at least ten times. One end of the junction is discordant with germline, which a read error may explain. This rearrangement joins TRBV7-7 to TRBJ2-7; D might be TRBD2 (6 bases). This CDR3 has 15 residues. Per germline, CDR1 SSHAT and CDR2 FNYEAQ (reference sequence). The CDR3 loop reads CASSLAVGTYYEQYF. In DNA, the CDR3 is TGTGCTAGCAGCTTAGCGGTAGGGACGTACTACGAGCAGTACTTC.

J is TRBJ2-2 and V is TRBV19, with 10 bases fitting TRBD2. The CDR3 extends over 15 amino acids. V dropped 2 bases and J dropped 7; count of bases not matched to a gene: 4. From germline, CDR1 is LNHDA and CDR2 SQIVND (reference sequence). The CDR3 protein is CASSIQSGRDGELFF. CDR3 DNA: TGTGCCAGTAGTATACAAAGCGGGAGGGACGGGGAGCTGTTTTTT.

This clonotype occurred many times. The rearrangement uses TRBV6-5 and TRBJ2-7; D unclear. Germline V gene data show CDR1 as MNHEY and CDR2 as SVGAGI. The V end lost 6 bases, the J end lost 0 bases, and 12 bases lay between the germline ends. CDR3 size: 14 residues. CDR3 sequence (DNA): TGTGCCAGCAGGATACAGAGGAGCTCCTACGAGCAGTACTTC. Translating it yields CASRIQRSSYEQYF.

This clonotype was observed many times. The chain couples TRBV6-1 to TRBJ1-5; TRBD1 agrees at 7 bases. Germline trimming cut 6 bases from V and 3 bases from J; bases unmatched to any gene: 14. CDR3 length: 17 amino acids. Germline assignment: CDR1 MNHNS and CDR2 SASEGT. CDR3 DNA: TGTGCCAGCAGCTCTAAGGCAGGGGGGTTAAACAATCAGCCCCAGCATTTT. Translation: CASSSKAGGLNNQPQHF.

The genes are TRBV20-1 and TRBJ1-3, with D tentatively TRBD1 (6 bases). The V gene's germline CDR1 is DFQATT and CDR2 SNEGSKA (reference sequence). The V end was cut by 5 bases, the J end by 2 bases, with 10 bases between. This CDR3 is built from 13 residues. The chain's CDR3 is CSALQGTGNTIYF. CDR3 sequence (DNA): TGCAGTGCTCTACAGGGTACTGGAAACACCATATATTTT.

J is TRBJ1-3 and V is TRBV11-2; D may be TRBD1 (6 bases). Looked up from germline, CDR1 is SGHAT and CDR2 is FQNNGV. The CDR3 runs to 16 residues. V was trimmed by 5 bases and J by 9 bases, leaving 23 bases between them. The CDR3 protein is CASSMFGGQGWSTIYF. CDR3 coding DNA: TGTGCCAGCAGCATGTTCGGGGGGCAGGGATGGAGCACCATATATTTT.

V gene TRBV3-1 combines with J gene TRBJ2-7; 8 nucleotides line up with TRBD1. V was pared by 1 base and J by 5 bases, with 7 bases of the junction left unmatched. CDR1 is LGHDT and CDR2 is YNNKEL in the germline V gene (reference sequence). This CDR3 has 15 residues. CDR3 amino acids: CASSQVTGGLHEQYF. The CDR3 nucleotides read TGTGCCAGCAGCCAAGTAACAGGGGGACTCCACGAGCAGTACTTC.

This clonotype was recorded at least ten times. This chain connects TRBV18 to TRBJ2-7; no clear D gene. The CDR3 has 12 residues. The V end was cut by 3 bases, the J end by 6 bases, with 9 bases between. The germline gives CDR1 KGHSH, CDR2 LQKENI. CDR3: CASSPSPGEQYF. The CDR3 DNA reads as TGTGCCAGCTCACCGTCCCCTGGCGAGCAGTACTTC.

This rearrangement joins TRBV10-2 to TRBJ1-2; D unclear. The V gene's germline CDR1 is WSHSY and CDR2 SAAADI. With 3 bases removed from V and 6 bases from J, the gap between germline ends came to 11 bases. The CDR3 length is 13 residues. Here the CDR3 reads CASSEIPADGYTF. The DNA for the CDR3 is TGCGCCAGCAGTGAAATTCCAGCAGATGGCTACACCTTC.

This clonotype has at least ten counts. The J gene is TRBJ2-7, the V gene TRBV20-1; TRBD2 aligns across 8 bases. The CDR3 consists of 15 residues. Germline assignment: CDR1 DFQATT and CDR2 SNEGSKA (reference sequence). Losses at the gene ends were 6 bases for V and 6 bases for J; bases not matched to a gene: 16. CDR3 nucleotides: TGCAGTGCCCTGGCCGCCGGGACTAGAAATCGCGAGCAGTACTTC. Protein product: CSALAAGTRNREQYF.

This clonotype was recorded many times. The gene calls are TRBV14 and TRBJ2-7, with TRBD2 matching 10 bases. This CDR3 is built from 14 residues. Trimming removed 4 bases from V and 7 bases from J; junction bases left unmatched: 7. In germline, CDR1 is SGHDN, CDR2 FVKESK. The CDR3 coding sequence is TGTGCCAGCAGCCCAACCCTAGCGGGGGAAGAGCAGTACTTC. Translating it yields CASSPTLAGEEQYF.

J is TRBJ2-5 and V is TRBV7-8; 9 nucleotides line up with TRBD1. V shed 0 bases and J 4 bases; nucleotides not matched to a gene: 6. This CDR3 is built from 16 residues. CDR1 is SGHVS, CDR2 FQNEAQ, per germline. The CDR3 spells CASSLAYRGQGETQYF. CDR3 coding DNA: TGTGCCAGCAGCTTAGCTTACAGGGGGCAGGGAGAGACCCAGTACTTC.

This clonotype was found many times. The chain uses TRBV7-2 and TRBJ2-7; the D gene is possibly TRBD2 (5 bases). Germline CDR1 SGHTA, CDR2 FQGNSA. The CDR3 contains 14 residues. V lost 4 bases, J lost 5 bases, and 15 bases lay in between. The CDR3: CASSWTWRSDEQYF. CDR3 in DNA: TGTGCCAGCAGCTGGACCTGGAGGAGCGACGAGCAGTACTTC.

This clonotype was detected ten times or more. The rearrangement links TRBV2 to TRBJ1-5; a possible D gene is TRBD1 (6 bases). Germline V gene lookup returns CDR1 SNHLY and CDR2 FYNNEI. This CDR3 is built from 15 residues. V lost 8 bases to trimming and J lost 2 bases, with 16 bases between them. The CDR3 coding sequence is TGTGCCAGCTCGTATAGGACAGATGGCAATCAGCCCCAGCATTTT. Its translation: CASSYRTDGNQPQHF. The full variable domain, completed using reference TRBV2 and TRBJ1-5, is EPEVTQTPSHQVTQMGQEVILRCVPISNHLYFYWYRQILGQKVEFLVSFYNNEISEKSEIFDDQFSVERPDGSNFTLKIRSTKLEDSAMYFCASSYRTDGNQPQHFGDGTRLSIL.

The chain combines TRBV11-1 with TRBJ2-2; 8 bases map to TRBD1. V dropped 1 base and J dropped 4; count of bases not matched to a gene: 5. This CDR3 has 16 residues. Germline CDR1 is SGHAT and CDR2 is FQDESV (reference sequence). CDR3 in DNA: TGTGCCAGCAGCTTAGAGACAGGGGTTCCCACCGGGGAGCTGTTTTTT. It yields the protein CASSLETGVPTGELFF.

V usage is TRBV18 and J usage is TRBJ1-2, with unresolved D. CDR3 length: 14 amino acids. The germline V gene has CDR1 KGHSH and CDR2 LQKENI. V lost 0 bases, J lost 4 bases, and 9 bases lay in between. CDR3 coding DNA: TGTGCCAGCTCACCACCGCGGACGTCCTATGGCTACACCTTC. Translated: CASSPPRTSYGYTF.